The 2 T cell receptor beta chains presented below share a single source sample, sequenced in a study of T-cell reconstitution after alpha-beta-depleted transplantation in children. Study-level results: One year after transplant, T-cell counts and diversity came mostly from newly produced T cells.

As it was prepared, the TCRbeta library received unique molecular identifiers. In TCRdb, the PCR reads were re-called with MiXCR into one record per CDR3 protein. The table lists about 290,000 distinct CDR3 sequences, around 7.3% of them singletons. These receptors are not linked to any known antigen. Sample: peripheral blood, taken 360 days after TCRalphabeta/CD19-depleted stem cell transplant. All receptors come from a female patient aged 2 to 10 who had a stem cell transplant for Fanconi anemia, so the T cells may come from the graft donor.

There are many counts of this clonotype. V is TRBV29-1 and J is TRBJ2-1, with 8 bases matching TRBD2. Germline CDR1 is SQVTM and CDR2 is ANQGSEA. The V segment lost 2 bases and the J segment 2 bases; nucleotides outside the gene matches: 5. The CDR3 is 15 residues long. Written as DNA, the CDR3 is TGCAGCGTTGAAAGCGGGAGAGCCCCCTACAATGAGCAGTTCTTC. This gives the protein CSVESGRAPYNEQFF.

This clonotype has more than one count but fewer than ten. Written as DNA, the CDR3 is TGTGCCAGCTCACCAACAGGTCAAGCTAATGAAAAACTGTTTTTT. It codes for CASSPTGQANEKLFF. The chain employs TRBV18 and TRBJ1-4; a possible D gene is TRBD1 (5 bases). The V gene's germline CDR1 is KGHSH and CDR2 LQKENI. This CDR3 contains 15 residues. The V gene lost 2 bases and the J gene lost 3 bases, with 10 bases spanning the gap.